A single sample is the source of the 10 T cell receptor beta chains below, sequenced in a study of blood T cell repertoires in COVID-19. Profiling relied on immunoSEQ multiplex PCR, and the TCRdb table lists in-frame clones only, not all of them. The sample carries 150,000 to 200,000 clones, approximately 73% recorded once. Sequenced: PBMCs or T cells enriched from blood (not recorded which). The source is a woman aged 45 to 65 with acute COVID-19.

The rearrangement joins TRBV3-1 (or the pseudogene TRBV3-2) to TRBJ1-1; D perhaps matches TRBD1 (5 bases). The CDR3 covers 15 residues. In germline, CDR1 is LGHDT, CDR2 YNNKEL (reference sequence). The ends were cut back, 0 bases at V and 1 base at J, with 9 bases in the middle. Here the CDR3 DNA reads TGTGCCAGCAGCCAAGACGTCCAGGGGAACACTGAAGCTTTCTTT. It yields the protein CASSQDVQGNTEAFF.

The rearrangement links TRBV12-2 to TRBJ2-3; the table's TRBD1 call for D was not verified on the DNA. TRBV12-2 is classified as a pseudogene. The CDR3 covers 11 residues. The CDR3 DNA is TGTGCAAGTGGGCCGCGTCATACGCAGTATTTT. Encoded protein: CASGPRHTQYF.

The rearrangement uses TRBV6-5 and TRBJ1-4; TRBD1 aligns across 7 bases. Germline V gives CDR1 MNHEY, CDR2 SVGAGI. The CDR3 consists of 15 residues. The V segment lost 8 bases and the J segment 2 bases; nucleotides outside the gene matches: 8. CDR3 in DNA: TGTGCCAGCGGGCAACAGGGGTTGACTAATGAAAAACTGTTTTTT. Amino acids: CASGQQGLTNEKLFF.

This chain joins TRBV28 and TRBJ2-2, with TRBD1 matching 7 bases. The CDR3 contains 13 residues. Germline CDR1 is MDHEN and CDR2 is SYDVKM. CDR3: CAAGTVNTGELFF. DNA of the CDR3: TGTGCGGCCGGGACAGTAAACACCGGGGAGCTGTTTTTT.

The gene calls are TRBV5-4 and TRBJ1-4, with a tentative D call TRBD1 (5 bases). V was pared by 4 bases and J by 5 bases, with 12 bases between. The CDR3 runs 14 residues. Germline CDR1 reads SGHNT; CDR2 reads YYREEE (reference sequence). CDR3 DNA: TGTGCCAGCAGCAATCAGGGTGGGAATGAAAAACTGTTTTTT. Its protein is CASSNQGGNEKLFF.

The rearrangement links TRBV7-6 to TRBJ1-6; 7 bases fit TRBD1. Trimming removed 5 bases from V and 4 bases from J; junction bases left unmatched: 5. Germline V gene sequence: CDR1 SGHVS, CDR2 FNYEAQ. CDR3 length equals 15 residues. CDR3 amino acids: CASSPGQDYNSPLHF. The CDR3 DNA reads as TGTGCCAGCAGCCCCGGACAGGATTATAATTCACCCCTCCACTTT.

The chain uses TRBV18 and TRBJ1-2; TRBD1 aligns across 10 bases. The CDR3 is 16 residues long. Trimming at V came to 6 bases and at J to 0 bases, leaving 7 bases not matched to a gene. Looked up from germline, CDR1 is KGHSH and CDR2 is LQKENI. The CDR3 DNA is TGTGCCAGCTCCCAGGGACAGGGGCCAACTAACTATGGCTACACCTTC. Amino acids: CASSQGQGPTNYGYTF.

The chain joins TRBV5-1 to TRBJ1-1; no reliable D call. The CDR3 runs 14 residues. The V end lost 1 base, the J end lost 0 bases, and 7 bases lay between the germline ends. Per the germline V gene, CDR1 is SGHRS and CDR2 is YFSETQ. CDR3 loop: CASSLSEMNTEAFF. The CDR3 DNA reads TGCGCCAGCAGCTTGTCCGAGATGAACACTGAAGCTTTCTTT. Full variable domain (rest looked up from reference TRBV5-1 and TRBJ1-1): KAGVTQTPRYLIKTRGQQVTLSCSPISGHRSVSWYQQTPGQGLQFLFEYFSETQRNKGNFPGRFSGRQFSNSRSEMNVSTLELGDSALYLCASSLSEMNTEAFFGQGTRLTVV.

Here the CDR3 reads CASTPGGARETQYF. In nucleotides, the CDR3 is TGTGCCAGCACCCCGGGGGGGGCCCGGGAGACCCAGTACTTC. The chain is built from TRBV2 and TRBJ2-5; the match to TRBD2 covers 8 bases. The J segment lost 5 bases and the V segment lost 7 bases, leaving 9 bases of the junction unmatched. The CDR3 extends over 14 amino acids. Germline CDR1 is SNHLY and CDR2 is FYNNEI.

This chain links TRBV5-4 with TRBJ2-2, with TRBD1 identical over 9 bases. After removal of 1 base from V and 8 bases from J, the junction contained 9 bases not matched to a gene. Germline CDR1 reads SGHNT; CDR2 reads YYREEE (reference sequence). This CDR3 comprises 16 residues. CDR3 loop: CASSLNLQGATGELFF. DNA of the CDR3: TGTGCCAGCAGCTTGAACTTACAGGGGGCGACTGGGGAGCTGTTTTTT.